These T cell receptor beta chains were read from a single sample in a study of cytomegalovirus exposure and HLA in healthy donors. Some clones are missing from TCRdb's copy, which holds only in-frame ones; the method was immunoSEQ multiplex PCR. In the table there are fewer than 120,000 clones, roughly 88% of which are singletons. The sequencing sample was made of PBMCs. Receptors originate from a woman under 40 in good health and CMV-seropositive. CDR3s include the opening cysteine and the closing phenylalanine or tryptophan. D genes are given only for firm matches. Clone sizes are given selectively: once, few, many, or a class where the clone is expanded.

J,V,size,D,DNA,CDR3
TRBJ1-2,TRBV28,.,.,TGTGCCAGCGCTCAAAACAGGGTTTATGGCTACACCTTC,CASAQNRVYGYTF
TRBJ2-7,TRBV5-1,.,TRBD2,TGCGCCAGCAGCCGAGGGGCCGGGAGGGCCATTAACGAGCAGTACTTC,CASSRGAGRAINEQYF
TRBJ1-1,TRBV30,.,.,TGTGCCTGGAGCTTCAGGGGCGAGGCCACTGAAGCTTTCTTT,CAWSFRGEATEAFF
TRBJ2-3,TRBV10-3,once,TRBD2,TGTGCCATCAGTGAAGGACTAGCGGGGGTTAGCACAGATACGCAGTATTTT,CAISEGLAGVSTDTQYF
TRBJ2-3,TRBV7-9,.,TRBD1,TGTGCCAGCAGCCATACTGGACAGGACACAGATACGCAGTATTTT,CASSHTGQDTDTQYF
TRBJ2-1,TRBV2,.,TRBD1,TGTGCCAGCAGGAGGGGACAGAGCTCCTACAATGAGCAGTTCTTC,CASRRGQSSYNEQFF
TRBJ1-2,TRBV28,few,TRBD1,TGTGCCAGCAGTCCAAAGACAGGGGCCTATGGCTACACCTTC,CASSPKTGAYGYTF
TRBJ1-5,TRBV27,once,.,TGTGCCAGCCCCCGGGTTGCCCAGCCCCAGCATTTT,CASPRVAQPQHF
TRBJ1-5,TRBV18,.,.,TGTGCCAGCTGCGATAAGCCAGGGCCCAATCAGCCCCAGCATTTT,CASCDKPGPNQPQHF
TRBJ1-2,TRBV6-5,.,TRBD1,TGTGCCAGCAGTTTCCGACAGGGCTATGGCTACACCTTC,CASSFRQGYGYTF
TRBJ1-4,TRBV2,.,.,TGTGCCAGCAGTGACAGGGACACAACTAATGAAAAACTGTTTTTT,CASSDRDTTNEKLFF
TRBJ1-5,TRBV19,.,.,TGTGCCAGTAGTATCAGCGGATATAGCAATCAGCCCCAGCATTTT,CASSISGYSNQPQHF
TRBJ1-2,TRBV6-1,.,.,TGTGCCAGCAGTGAAAGTGGGGGGGCTGGGTATGGCTACACCTTC,CASSESGGAGYGYTF
TRBJ2-5,TRBV4-3,once,.,TGCGCCAGCAGCCAAGATTGGCAGGGGGAGACCCAGTACTTC,CASSQDWQGETQYF
TRBJ1-2,TRBV7-2,once,TRBD1,TGTGCCAGCAGCGTCGGGACAGGGTTATACGGCTACACCTTC,CASSVGTGLYGYTF
TRBJ1-1,TRBV6-1,once,.,TGTGCCAGCAGTTTGACAGGGAACACTGAAGCTTTCTTT,CASSLTGNTEAFF
TRBJ2-4,TRBV4-1,.,.,TGCGCCAGCAGCCAAGTTCAGTTAGCCAAAAACATTCAGTACTTC,CASSQVQLAKNIQYF
TRBJ2-2,TRBV19,.,.,TGTGCCAGTAGTATAGATCAGAACACCGGGGAGCTGTTTTTT,CASSIDQNTGELFF
TRBJ1-1,TRBV27,.,.,TGTGCCAGCAGTTTTCTCCGGGGGAACACTGAAGCTTTCTTT,CASSFLRGNTEAFF
TRBJ2-7,TRBV29-1,.,TRBD1,TGCAGCGTTGAGGGCGGACAGGGCTACGAGCAGTACTTC,CSVEGGQGYEQYF
TRBJ1-2,TRBV7-9,.,.,TGTGCCAGCAGCCGGACCGGGGGATATGGCTACACCTTC,CASSRTGGYGYTF
TRBJ1-1,TRBV5-1,.,TRBD1,TGCGCCAGCAGCTTGGTCCCAGGGGGCGAAGCTTTCTTT,CASSLVPGGEAFF
TRBJ2-7,TRBV2,once,TRBD1,TGTGCCAGCAGTGAAGGGACAGGCGTAACCTACGAGCAGTACTTC,CASSEGTGVTYEQYF
TRBJ1-2,TRBV5-4,.,TRBD1,TGTGCCAGCAGCTTCGGACAGGGGGCGAACGGCTACACCTTC,CASSFGQGANGYTF